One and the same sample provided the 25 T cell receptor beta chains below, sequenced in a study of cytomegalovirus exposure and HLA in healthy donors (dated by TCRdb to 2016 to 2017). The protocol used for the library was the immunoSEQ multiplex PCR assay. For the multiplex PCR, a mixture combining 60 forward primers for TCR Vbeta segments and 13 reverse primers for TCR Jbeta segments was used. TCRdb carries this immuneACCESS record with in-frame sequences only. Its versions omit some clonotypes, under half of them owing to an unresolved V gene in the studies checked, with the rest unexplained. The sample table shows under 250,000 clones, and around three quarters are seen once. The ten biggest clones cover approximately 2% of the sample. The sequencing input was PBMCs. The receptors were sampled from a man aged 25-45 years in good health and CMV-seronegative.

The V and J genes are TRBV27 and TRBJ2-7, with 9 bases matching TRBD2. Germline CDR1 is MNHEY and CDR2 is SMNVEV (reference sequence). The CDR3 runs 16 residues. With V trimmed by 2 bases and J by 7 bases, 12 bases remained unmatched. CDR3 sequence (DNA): TGTGCCAGCAGTTTAGGTAACGTTGTAGCGGGAGATGAGCAGTACTTC. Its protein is CASSLGNVVAGDEQYF.

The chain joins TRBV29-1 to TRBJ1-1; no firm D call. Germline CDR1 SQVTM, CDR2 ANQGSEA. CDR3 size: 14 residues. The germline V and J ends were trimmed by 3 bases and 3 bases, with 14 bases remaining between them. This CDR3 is CSVDLPPRDTEAFF. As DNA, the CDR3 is TGCAGCGTTGACTTGCCTCCTCGGGACACTGAAGCTTTCTTT.

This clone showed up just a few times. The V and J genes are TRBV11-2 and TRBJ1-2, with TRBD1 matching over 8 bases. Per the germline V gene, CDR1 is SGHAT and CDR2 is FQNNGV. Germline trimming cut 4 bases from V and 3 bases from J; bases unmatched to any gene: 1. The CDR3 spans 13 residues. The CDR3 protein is CASSSTGDYGYTF. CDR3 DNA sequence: TGTGCCAGCAGCTCGACAGGGGACTATGGCTACACCTTC.

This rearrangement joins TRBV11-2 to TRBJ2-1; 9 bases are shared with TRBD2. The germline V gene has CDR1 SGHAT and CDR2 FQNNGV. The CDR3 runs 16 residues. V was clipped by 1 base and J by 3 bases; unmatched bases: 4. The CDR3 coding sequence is TGTGCCAGCAGCTTAGGGGTAGCGGGAGTCTACAATGAGCAGTTCTTC. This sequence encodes CASSLGVAGVYNEQFF.

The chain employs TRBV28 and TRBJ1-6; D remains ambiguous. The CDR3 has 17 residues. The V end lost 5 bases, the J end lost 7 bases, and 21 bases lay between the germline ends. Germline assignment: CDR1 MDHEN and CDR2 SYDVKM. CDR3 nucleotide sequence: TGTGCCAGCAGTCCAACCCTTTTGGAGGACCCGAATTCACCCCTCCACTTT. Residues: CASSPTLLEDPNSPLHF.

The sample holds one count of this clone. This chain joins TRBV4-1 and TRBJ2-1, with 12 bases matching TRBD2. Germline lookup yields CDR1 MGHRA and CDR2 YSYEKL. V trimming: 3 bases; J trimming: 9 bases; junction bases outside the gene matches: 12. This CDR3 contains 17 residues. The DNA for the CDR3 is TGCGCCAGCAGCCAGCCCCCTAGCGGGAGGGCCCTTGGTGAGCAGTTCTTC. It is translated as CASSQPPSGRALGEQFF.

CDR3 loop: CASSLFGTGHCEQYF. For the CDR3, the DNA is TGTGCCAGCAGTTTATTCGGGACAGGGCATTGCGAGCAGTACTTC. V gene TRBV28 combines with J gene TRBJ2-7, with 9 bases aligning to TRBD1. The V and J ends lost 1 base and 6 bases, in that order; junction bases with no gene match: 7. The germline V gene has CDR1 MDHEN and CDR2 SYDVKM. The CDR3 loop spans 15 amino acids.

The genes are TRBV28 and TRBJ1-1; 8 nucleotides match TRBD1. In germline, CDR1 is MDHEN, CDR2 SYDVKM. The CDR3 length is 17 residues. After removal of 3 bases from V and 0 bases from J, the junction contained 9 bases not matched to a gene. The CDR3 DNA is TGTGCCAGCAGTTTCCTCAAAGGACAGGGTCTGAACACTGAAGCTTTCTTT. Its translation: CASSFLKGQGLNTEAFF.

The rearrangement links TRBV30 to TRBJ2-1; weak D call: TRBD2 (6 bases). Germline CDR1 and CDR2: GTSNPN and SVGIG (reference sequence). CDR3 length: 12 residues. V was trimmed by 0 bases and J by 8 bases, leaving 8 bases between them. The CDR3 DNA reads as TGTGCCTGGAGTGTACTAGCTCATGAGCAGTTCTTC. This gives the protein CAWSVLAHEQFF.

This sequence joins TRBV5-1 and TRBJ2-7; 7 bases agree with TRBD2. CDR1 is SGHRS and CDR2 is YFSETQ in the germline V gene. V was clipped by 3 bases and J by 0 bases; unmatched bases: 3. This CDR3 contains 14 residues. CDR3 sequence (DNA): TGCGCCAGCAGCTACGGCGGGAGCTCCTACGAGCAGTACTTC. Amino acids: CASSYGGSSYEQYF.

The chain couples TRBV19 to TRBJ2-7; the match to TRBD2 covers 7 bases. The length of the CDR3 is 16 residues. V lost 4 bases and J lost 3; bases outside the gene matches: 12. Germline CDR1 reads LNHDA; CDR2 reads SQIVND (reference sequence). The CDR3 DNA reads TGTGCCAGTAGTACCTCTGGGTCTAGCGGTAGCTACGAGCAGTACTTC. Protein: CASSTSGSSGSYEQYF.

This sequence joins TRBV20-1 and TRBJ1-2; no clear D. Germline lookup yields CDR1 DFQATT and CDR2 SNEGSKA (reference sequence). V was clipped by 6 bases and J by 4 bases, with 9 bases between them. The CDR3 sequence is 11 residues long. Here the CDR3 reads CSAAGGYGYTF. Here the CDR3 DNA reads TGCAGTGCCGCGGGAGGCTATGGCTACACCTTC.

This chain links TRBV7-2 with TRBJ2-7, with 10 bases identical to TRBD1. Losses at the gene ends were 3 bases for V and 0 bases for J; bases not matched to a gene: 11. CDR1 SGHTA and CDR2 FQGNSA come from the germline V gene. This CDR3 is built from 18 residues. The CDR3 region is CASSFGTGAKLSSYEQYF. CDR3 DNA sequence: TGTGCCAGCAGCTTTGGGACAGGGGCCAAGTTGAGCTCCTACGAGCAGTACTTC.

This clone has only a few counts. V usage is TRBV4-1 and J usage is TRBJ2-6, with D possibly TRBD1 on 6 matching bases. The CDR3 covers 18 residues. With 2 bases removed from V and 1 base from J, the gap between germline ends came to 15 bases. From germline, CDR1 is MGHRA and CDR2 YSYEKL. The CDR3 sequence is CASSQMGAPVSGANVLTF. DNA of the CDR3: TGCGCCAGCAGCCAAATGGGGGCGCCGGTATCTGGGGCCAACGTCCTGACTTTC.

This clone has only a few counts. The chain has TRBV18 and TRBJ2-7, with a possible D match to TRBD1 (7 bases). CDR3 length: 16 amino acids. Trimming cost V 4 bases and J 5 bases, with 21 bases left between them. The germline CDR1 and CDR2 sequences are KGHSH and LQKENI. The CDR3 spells CASSQYFQGGIDEQYF. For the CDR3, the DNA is TGTGCCAGCTCACAGTACTTCCAGGGGGGTATCGACGAGCAGTACTTC.

CDR3 DNA sequence: TGTGCCAGCAGTGAAGGACAGTCGAACACTGAAGCTTTCTTT. Its translation is CASSEGQSNTEAFF. The V gene is TRBV6-1, the J gene TRBJ1-1, with D possibly TRBD1 on 5 matching bases. V gave up 1 base and J gave up 1 base, with 7 bases separating them. CDR3 length equals 14 residues. CDR1 MNHNS and CDR2 SASEGT come from the germline V gene.

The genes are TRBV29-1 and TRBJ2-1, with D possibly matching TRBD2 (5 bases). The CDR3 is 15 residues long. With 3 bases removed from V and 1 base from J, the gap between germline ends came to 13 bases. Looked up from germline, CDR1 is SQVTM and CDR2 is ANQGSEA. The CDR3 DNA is TGCAGCGTTGACGGGTTTAGAGGGTCCTACAATGAGCAGTTCTTC. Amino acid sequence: CSVDGFRGSYNEQFF.

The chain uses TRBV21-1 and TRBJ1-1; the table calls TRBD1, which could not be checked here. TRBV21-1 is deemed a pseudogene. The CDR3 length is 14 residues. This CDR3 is CASSKIQGNTEAFF. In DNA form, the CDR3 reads TGTGCCAGCAGCAAAATCCAGGGGAACACTGAAGCTTTCTTT.

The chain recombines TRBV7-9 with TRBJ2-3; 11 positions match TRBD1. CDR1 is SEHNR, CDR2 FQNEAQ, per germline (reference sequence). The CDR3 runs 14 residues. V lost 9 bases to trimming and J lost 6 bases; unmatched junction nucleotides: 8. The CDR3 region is CARTGTGGSDTQYF. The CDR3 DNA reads TGTGCCAGGACCGGGACAGGGGGTTCCGATACGCAGTATTTT. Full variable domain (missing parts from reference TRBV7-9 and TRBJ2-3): DTGVSQNPRHKITKRGQNVTFRCDPISEHNRLYWYRQTLGQGPEFLTYFQNEAQLEKSRLLSDRFSAERPKGSFSTLEIQRTEQGDSAMYLCARTGTGGSDTQYFGPGTRLTVL.

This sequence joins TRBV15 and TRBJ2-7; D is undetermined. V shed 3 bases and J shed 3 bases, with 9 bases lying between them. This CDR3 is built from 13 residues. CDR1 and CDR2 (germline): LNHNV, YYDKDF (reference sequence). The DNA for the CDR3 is TGTGCCACCAGCAGGGTTAACAGCTACGAGCAGTACTTC. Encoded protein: CATSRVNSYEQYF. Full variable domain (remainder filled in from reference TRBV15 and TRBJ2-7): DAMVIQNPRYQVTQFGKPVTLSCSQTLNHNVMYWYQQKSSQAPKLLFHYYDKDFNNEADTPDNFQSRRPNTSFCFLDIRSPGLGDTAMYLCATSRVNSYEQYFGPGTRLTVT.

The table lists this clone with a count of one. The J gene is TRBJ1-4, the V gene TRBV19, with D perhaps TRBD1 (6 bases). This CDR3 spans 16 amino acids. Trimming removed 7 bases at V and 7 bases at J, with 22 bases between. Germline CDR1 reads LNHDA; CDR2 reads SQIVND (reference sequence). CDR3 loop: CASIDPARGGREKLFF. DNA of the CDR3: TGTGCCAGTATAGATCCCGCGAGAGGGGGTCGTGAAAAACTGTTTTTT.

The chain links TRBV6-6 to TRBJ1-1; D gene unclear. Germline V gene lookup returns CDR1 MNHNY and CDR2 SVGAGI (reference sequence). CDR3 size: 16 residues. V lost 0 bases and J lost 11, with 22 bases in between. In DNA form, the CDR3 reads TGTGCCAGCAGTTACTCGGTATTCAGTTCCTACGAGGAGGCTTTCTTT. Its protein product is CASSYSVFSSYEEAFF.

This chain's CDR3 is CASSTRQAHSYEQYF. In DNA form, the CDR3 reads TGTGCCAGCAGTACCCGACAGGCTCACTCCTACGAGCAGTACTTC. The chain uses TRBV6-5 and TRBJ2-7; perhaps TRBD1 as D (6 bases). Germline V gene sequence: CDR1 MNHEY, CDR2 SVGAGI. V was shortened by 5 bases and J by 0 bases, with 14 bases between the two germline ends. The CDR3 spans 15 residues.

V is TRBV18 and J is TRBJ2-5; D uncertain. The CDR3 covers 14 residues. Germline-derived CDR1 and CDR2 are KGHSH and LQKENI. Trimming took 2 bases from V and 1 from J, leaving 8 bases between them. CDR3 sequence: CASSPSYSQETQYF. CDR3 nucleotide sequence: TGTGCCAGCTCACCAAGCTACAGCCAAGAGACCCAGTACTTC.

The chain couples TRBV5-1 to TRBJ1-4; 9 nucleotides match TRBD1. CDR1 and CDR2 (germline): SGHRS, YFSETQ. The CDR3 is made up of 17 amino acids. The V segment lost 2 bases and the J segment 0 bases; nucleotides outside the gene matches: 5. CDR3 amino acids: CASSLEDRGPTNEKLFF. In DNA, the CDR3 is TGCGCCAGCAGCTTAGAGGACAGGGGACCAACTAATGAAAAACTGTTTTTT.